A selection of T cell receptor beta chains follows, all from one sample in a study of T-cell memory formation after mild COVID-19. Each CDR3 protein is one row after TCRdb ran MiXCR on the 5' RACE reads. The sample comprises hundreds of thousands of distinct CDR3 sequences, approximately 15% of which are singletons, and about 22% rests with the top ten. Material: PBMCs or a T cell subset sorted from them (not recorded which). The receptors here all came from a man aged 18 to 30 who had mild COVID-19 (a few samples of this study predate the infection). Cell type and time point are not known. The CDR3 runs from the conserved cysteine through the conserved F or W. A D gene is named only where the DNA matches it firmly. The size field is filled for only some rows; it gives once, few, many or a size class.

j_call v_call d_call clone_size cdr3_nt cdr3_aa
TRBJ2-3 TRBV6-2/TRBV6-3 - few TGTGCCAGCAGTTACGCAGGGCCCCTGGATACGCAGTATTTT CASSYAGPLDTQYF
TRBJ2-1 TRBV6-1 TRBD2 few TGTGCCTTAGGACTAGCGGGGGGTTACAATGAGCAGTTCTTC CALGLAGGYNEQFF
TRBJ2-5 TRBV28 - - TGTGCCAGCAGTTCCCTCGACGGCGGAAGGGAGACCCAGTACTTC CASSSLDGGRETQYF
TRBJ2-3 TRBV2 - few TGTGCCAGCGGTCAGGGGGGGACGTTAAGCACAGATACGCAGTATTTT CASGQGGTLSTDTQYF
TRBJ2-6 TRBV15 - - TGTGCCACCAGCAGAGGGGGGGCTGGGGCCAACGTCCTGACTTTC CATSRGGAGANVLTF
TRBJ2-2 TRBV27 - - TGTGCCAGCAGTACGGGACTTACGTTAGGCACCGGGGAGCTGTTTTTT CASSTGLTLGTGELFF
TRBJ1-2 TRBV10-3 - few TGTGCCATCAGTGATATAGAACCCGGCACTAATGGCTACACCTTC CAISDIEPGTNGYTF
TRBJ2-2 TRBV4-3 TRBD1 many TGCGCCAGCAGCAATACAGGGGGAACCGGGGAGCTGTTTTTT CASSNTGGTGELFF
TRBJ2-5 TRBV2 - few TGTGCCAGCAGTGAATTGGGGGGGGCCAGGGTAGAGACCCAGTACTTC CASSELGGARVETQYF
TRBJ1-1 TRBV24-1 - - TGTGCCACCAGTGATCCCGCCGACTCCGGAGGGAAAACTGAAGCTTTCTTT CATSDPADSGGKTEAFF
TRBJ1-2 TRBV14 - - TGTGCCAGCAGCCAAGGTTGGCAGGCCTACTATGGCTACACCTTC CASSQGWQAYYGYTF
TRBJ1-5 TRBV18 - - TGTGCCAGCTCACCCTCAGGGATTAATCAGCCCCAGCATTTT CASSPSGINQPQHF
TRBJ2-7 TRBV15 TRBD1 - TGTGCCACCAGCAGAGAAAGAGCGGGACAGGGGAGGTACGAGCAGTACTTC CATSRERAGQGRYEQYF
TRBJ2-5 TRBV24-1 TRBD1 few TGTGCCACCAGTGACGTCACAGGGGCTGGTGAGACCCAGTACTTC CATSDVTGAGETQYF
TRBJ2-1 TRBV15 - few TGTGCCACCAGCAGAGGCATTGCTACCGGGACATTAGGCAGCGATGAGCAGTTCTTC CATSRGIATGTLGSDEQFF
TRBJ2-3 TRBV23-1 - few TGCGCCAGCCCCGACTGTGACACTAGCACAGATACGCAGTATTTT CASPDCDTSTDTQYF
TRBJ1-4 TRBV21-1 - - TGTGCCAGCGAATTCCCCGGGACAGGGGTTTTT CASEFPGTGVF
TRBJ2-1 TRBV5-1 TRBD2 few TGCGCCAGCAGCCCTCAGCGGGGCCTAGCGGGCTACAATGAGCAGTTCTTC CASSPQRGLAGYNEQFF
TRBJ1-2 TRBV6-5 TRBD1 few TGTGCCAGCAGAAAACAGGGGAACTATGGCTACACCTTC CASRKQGNYGYTF
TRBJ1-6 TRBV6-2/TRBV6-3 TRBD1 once TGTGCCAGCAGTGGGACAGCCCGTGACCTCCACTTT CASSGTARDLHF
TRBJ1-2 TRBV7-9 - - TGTGCCAGCAGCTTAGACCTCACGGGTGGCTACACCTTC CASSLDLTGGYTF
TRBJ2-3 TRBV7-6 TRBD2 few TGTGCCAGCAGCCGTAAAGCGGGGGGGCAGCCAGATACGCAGTATTTT CASSRKAGGQPDTQYF
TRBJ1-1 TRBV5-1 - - TGCGCCAGCAGCCTTGCCAGGGGCGGGGACACTGAAGCTTTCTTT CASSLARGGDTEAFF
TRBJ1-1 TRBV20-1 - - TGCAGTGCTACTTACTCGGGGTTTGCTGAAGCTTTCTTT CSATYSGFAEAFF
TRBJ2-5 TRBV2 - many TGTGCCAGTAGCAGGGGCGAACAAGAGACCCAGTACTTC CASSRGEQETQYF
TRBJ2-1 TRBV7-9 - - TGTGCCAGCAGCTTAGTTCAGACGGACTACAATGAGCAGTTCTTC CASSLVQTDYNEQFF